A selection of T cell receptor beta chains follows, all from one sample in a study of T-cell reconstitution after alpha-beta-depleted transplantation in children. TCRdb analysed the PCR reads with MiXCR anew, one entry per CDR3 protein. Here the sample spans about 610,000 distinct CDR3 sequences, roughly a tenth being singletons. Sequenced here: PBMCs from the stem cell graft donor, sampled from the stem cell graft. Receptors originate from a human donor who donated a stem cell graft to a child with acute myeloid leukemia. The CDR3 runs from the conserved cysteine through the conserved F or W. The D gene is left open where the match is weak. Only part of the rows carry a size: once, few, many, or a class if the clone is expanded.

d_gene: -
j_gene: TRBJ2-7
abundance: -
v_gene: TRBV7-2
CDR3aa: CASSLGLMSSYEQYF
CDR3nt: TGTGCCAGCAGCTTAGGACTCATGAGCTCCTACGAGCAGTACTTC

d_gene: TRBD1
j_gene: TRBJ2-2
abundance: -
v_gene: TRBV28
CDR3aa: CASSSGQGYTGELFF
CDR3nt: TGTGCCAGCAGTTCGGGACAGGGATACACCGGGGAGCTGTTTTTT

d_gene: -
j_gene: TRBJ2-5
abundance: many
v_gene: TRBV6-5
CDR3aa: CASSSSSSRETQYF
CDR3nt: TGTGCCAGCAGTTCCTCTAGTTCGCGAGAGACCCAGTACTTC

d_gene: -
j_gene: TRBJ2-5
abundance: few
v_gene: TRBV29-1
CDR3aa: CSVAWSYQETQYF
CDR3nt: TGCAGCGTTGCGTGGTCCTACCAAGAGACCCAGTACTTC

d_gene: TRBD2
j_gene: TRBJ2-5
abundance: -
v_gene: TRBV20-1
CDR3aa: CSARPTAGGAETQYF
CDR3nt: TGCAGTGCTAGACCCACAGCGGGAGGAGCAGAGACCCAGTACTTC

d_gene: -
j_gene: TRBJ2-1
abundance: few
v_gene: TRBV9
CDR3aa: CASSVQGINEQFF
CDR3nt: TGTGCCAGCAGCGTCCAGGGCATCAATGAGCAGTTCTTC

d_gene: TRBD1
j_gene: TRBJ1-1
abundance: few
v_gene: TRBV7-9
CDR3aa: CASSPVAGGLNTEAFF
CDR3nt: TGTGCCAGCAGCCCCGTGGCAGGGGGCCTGAACACTGAAGCTTTCTTT

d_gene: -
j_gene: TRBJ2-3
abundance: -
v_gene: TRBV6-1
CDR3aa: CAVREPSTDTQYF
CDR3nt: TGTGCCGTAAGGGAGCCGAGCACAGATACGCAGTATTTT

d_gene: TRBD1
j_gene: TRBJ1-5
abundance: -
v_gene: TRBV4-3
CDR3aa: CASSQDRQGGQPQHF
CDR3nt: TGCGCCAGCAGCCAAGATAGACAGGGAGGACAGCCCCAGCATTTT

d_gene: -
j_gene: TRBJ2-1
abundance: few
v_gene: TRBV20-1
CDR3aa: CSARDSSSYNEQFF
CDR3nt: TGCAGTGCTAGAGATAGTAGCAGTTACAATGAGCAGTTCTTC

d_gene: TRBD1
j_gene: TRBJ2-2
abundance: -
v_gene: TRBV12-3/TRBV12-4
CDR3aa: CASINRDRGRPGELFF
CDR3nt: TGTGCCAGCATCAACAGGGACAGGGGGCGACCCGGGGAGCTGTTTTTT

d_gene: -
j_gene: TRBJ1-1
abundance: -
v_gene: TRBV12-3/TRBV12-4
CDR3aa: CATVDFMNTEAFF
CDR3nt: TGTGCCACCGTGGACTTTATGAACACTGAAGCTTTCTTT

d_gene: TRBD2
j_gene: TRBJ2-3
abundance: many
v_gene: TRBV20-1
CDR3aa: CSASSLGTSAIDTQYF
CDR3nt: TGCAGTGCTAGCTCCCTCGGGACTAGCGCAATAGATACGCAGTATTTT

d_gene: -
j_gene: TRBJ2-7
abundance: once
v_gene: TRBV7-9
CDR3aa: CACSLVRGGYEQYF
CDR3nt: TGTGCCTGCAGCTTAGTCAGGGGGGGATACGAGCAGTACTTC

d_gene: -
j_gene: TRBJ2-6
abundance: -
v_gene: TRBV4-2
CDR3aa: CASSQDRRDSGANVLTF
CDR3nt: TGTGCCAGCAGCCAAGATCGGCGGGACTCTGGGGCCAACGTCCTGACTTTC

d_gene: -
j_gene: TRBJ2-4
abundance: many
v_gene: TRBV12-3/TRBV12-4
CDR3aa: CASSFAMAKNIQYF
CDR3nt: TGTGCCAGCAGTTTCGCAATGGCCAAAAACATTCAGTACTTC

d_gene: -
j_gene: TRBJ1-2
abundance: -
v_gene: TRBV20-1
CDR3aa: CSARVAGDYGYTF
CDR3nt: TGCAGTGCTAGAGTCGCAGGGGACTATGGCTACACCTTC

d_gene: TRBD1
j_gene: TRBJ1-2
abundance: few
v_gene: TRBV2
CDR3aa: CASSEGQGVGYGYTF
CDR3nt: TGTGCCAGCAGTGAAGGACAGGGGGTTGGATATGGCTACACCTTC